The 25 T cell receptor beta chains below all came from one sample that was sequenced in a study of T cells in Graves' hyperthyroidism and ophthalmopathy. RNA transcripts gave rise to amplified TCR beta CDR3 regions. With the HTBI primer set, the TCR CDR3 went through a first round of RT-PCR. In TCRdb, the multiplex PCR reads were re-called with MiXCR into one record per CDR3 protein. The table records 200,000 to 250,000 distinct CDR3 sequences, roughly 17% of them present only once. Sequenced material: blood. The receptors were gathered from a woman aged 18-30 years with Graves' ophthalmopathy.

This clonotype was observed once. The chain combines TRBV7-9 with TRBJ1-4; perhaps TRBD1 as D (6 bases). Germline V lookup: CDR1 SEHNR, CDR2 FQNEAQ (reference sequence). Between the trimmed V and J ends, which lost 1 base and 8 bases, there was a span of 14 bases. The CDR3 spans 15 residues. CDR3 sequence: CASSLEGLRGEKLFF. CDR3 in DNA: TGTGCCAGCAGCTTAGAGGGACTAAGGGGGGAAAAACTGTTTTTT.

This rearrangement joins TRBV7-2 to TRBJ2-1; D is uncertain. This CDR3 has 13 residues. CDR1 SGHTA and CDR2 FQGNSA come from the germline V gene. Trimming took 0 bases from V and 8 from J, leaving 8 bases between them. CDR3 protein: CASSLAGGHEQFF. CDR3 nucleotides: TGTGCCAGCAGCTTAGCCGGTGGGCATGAGCAGTTCTTC.

This clonotype was observed many times. V gene TRBV5-1 combines with J gene TRBJ2-3; 15 positions agree with TRBD2. Per germline, CDR1 SGHRS and CDR2 YFSETQ. Trimming at V came to 5 bases and at J to 1 base, leaving 8 bases not matched to a gene. There are 18 residues in the CDR3. CDR3 nucleotides: TGCGCCAGCAGAGGACTAGCGGGGGGGCAGGGCGGCACAGATACGCAGTATTTT. This translates into CASRGLAGGQGGTDTQYF.

Ten or more counts support this clonotype. The CDR3 reads CASSLFASGTSYEQYF. CDR3 DNA sequence: TGTGCCAGCAGTTTATTCGCTAGCGGGACCTCCTACGAGCAGTACTTC. This chain links TRBV28 with TRBJ2-7; 9 bases agree with TRBD2. The CDR3 is made up of 16 amino acids. Germline-derived CDR1 and CDR2 are MDHEN and SYDVKM. V trimming: 1 base; J trimming: 0 bases; junction bases outside the gene matches: 4.

This clonotype was seen repeatedly, ten times or more. CDR3 sequence reads: CASSLGGGDDVQPQHF. The CDR3 DNA sequence: TGTGCCAGCAGCTTAGGTGGGGGTGACGATGTTCAGCCCCAGCATTTT. The rearrangement joins TRBV11-3 to TRBJ1-5; possible D gene TRBD1, 5 bases. Trimming shortened V by 1 base and J by 6 bases, and 16 bases separated the two germline ends. Germline V CDR1 and CDR2: SGHNT, YENEEA. The CDR3 loop spans 16 amino acids.

This clonotype was counted many times. V usage is TRBV5-6 and J usage is TRBJ2-1; D tentatively fits TRBD1 or TRBD2 (5 bases each). In germline, CDR1 is SGHDT, CDR2 YYEEEE. This CDR3 has 13 amino acids. The ends were cut back, 0 bases at V and 12 bases at J, with 13 bases in the middle. The CDR3 loop is CASSLDMGVVQFF. In DNA, the CDR3 is TGTGCCAGCAGCTTGGATATGGGGGTCGTGCAGTTCTTC.

This clonotype was observed many times. The V call is TRBV12-3 or TRBV12-4, the J call TRBJ2-1; D perhaps matches TRBD2 (7 bases). Trimming shortened V by 3 bases and J by 6 bases, and 18 bases separated the two germline ends. This CDR3 region has 16 residues. In nucleotides, the CDR3 is TGTGCCAGCAGTTTGAACCGGGGACGGGGGGCCAATGAGCAGTTCTTC. As protein: CASSLNRGRGANEQFF.

This chain uses TRBV5-6 with TRBJ1-2, with D possibly matching TRBD1 (5 bases). V lost 5 bases and J 4 bases, leaving 15 bases between the germline ends. Germline V lookup: CDR1 SGHDT, CDR2 YYEEEE. CDR3 length: 14 residues. The chain's CDR3 is CASSLKGRSYGYTF. CDR3 in DNA: TGTGCCAGCAGTTTGAAGGGACGGTCCTATGGCTACACCTTC. Complete variable domain (other parts from reference TRBV5-6 and TRBJ1-2): DAGVTQSPTHLIKTRGQQVTLRCSPKSGHDTVSWYQQALGQGPQFIFQYYEEEERQRGNFPDRFSGHQFPNYSSELNVNALLLGDSALYLCASSLKGRSYGYTFGSGTRLTVV.

The genes are TRBV7-8 and TRBJ2-5; 12 bases are shared with TRBD2. The V gene end was trimmed by 3 bases and the J gene end by 3 bases; junction bases not matched to a gene: 8. The CDR3 has 17 amino acids. The V gene's germline CDR1 is SGHVS and CDR2 FQNEAQ. CDR3 DNA sequence: TGTGCCAGCAGCTTCCCCCCAAGACTAGCGGGAGAAGAGACCCAGTACTTC. Its protein product is CASSFPPRLAGEETQYF.

This clonotype has only one observation. The genes are TRBV28 and TRBJ1-5; 11 nucleotides match TRBD1. The CDR3 consists of 18 residues. Germline CDR1 and CDR2: MDHEN and SYDVKM. J was trimmed by 7 bases and V by 2 bases; bases with no gene match: 13. As DNA, the CDR3 is TGTGCCAGCAGTTTAGGTCTCGGGACAGGGGGAAGTCGGCAGCCCCAGCATTTT. Its protein is CASSLGLGTGGSRQPQHF.

This clonotype was detected ten times or more. This chain joins TRBV6-2 or TRBV6-3 and TRBJ2-6; D is unresolved. CDR3 length equals 16 residues. Germline values: CDR1 MNHEY, CDR2 SVGEGT. Trimming removed 2 bases from V and 0 bases from J, with 8 bases in between. The CDR3 DNA sequence: TGTGCCAGCAGTTACGACCTCCTCTCTGGGGCCAACGTCCTGACTTTC. Amino acids: CASSYDLLSGANVLTF.

This clonotype was seen ten or more times. The chain recombines TRBV11-2 with TRBJ1-1, with D unresolved. Trimming left V 0 bases short and J 4 bases short, with 6 bases between. The germline V gene encodes CDR1 SGHAT and CDR2 FQNNGV. This CDR3 has 13 amino acids. CDR3 DNA: TGTGCCAGCAGCTTAGAGGTGAGCACTGAAGCTTTCTTT. Translation: CASSLEVSTEAFF.

There are many counts of this clonotype. The CDR3: CASSRGLSDTDTQYF. The CDR3 DNA reads TGTGCCAGCAGCCGGGGGTTGTCTGATACAGATACGCAGTATTTT. V usage is TRBV7-3 and J usage is TRBJ2-3, with D possibly TRBD2 on 6 matching bases. The germline V gene encodes CDR1 SGHTA and CDR2 FQGTGA. The CDR3 runs to 15 residues. V was pared by 5 bases and J by 3 bases, with 15 bases between.

This clonotype was observed many times. The rearrangement joins TRBV3-2 to TRBJ2-1; the table calls TRBD2, which could not be checked here. TRBV3-2 is reported as a pseudogene. This CDR3 is built from 17 residues. This CDR3 reads CASSLGLAGVTYNEQFF. CDR3 bases: TGTGCCAGCAGCCTGGGACTAGCGGGAGTTACCTACAATGAGCAGTTCTTC.

This clonotype was found many times. The chain recombines TRBV3-1 with TRBJ2-7; D is unclear. The length of the CDR3 is 13 residues. Per germline, CDR1 LGHDT and CDR2 YNNKEL (reference sequence). The V end was cut by 3 bases, the J end by 0 bases, with 6 bases between. Here the CDR3 DNA reads TGTGCCAGCAGCCAGCACACCTCCTACGAGCAGTACTTC. Protein product: CASSQHTSYEQYF.

This clonotype was seen many times. This chain connects TRBV6-1 to TRBJ1-1; D may be TRBD1 (6 bases). Germline CDR1 and CDR2: MNHNS and SASEGT. The V and J ends lost 6 bases and 4 bases respectively, with 21 bases between them. The CDR3 totals 16 residues. In nucleotides, the CDR3 is TGTGCCAGCAGGGACAGCGATGTCTCTTCGGGCACTGAAGCTTTCTTT. Translation: CASRDSDVSSGTEAFF.

V is TRBV2 and J is TRBJ2-5; D possibly corresponds to TRBD2 (6 bases). Trimming shortened V by 6 bases and J by 4 bases, and 15 bases separated the two germline ends. The CDR3 spans 14 residues. From germline, CDR1 is SNHLY and CDR2 FYNNEI. Written as DNA, the CDR3 is TGTGCCAGCAGCCGATCACCGGGACTAGAGACCCAGTACTTC. It is translated as CASSRSPGLETQYF.

This clonotype was seen ten or more times. This chain uses TRBV7-3 with TRBJ2-7, with 9 positions matching TRBD1. V was pared by 5 bases and J by 2 bases, with 4 bases of the junction left unmatched. The CDR3 contains 14 residues. Germline V gives CDR1 SGHTA, CDR2 FQGTGA. As DNA, the CDR3 is TGTGCCAGCAGCCCCACAGGGGGCCCCTACGAGCAGTACTTC. It encodes CASSPTGGPYEQYF.

This clonotype was observed at least ten times. The CDR3 reads CASSSGQGVGEQYF. The CDR3 DNA sequence: TGTGCCAGCAGCTCGGGACAGGGTGTCGGCGAGCAGTACTTC. The chain employs TRBV5-8 and TRBJ2-7; 9 bases agree with TRBD1. CDR1 is SGHTS, CDR2 YDEGEE, per germline. The CDR3 is 14 amino acids. The junction had 7 bases not matched to a gene; V was cut back by 3 bases and J by 6 bases.

The genes are TRBV6-2 or TRBV6-3 and TRBJ1-6, with 7 bases fitting TRBD1. CDR3 length: 15 amino acids. In germline, CDR1 is MNHEY, CDR2 SVGEGT. After removal of 6 bases from V and 6 bases from J, the junction contained 8 bases not matched to a gene. CDR3 loop: CASRSPGQTNSPLHF. Here the CDR3 DNA reads TGTGCCAGCAGATCGCCGGGACAGACTAATTCACCCCTCCACTTT.

This clonotype was counted between two and nine times. The chain uses TRBV4-2 and TRBJ2-5; TRBD1 matches at 11 bases. Germline loops: CDR1 LGHNA, CDR2 YNFKEQ. Trimming removed 1 base from V and 0 bases from J; junction bases left unmatched: 10. This CDR3 has 19 residues. The CDR3 DNA follows: TGTGCCAGCAGCCAAGTACTTGGACAGGGGGCTGAAAACCAAGAGACCCAGTACTTC. Encoded protein: CASSQVLGQGAENQETQYF.

The chain links TRBV6-1 to TRBJ2-3, with 16 positions matching TRBD2. The CDR3 has 17 amino acids. The V gene end was trimmed by 5 bases and the J gene end by 2 bases; junction bases not matched to a gene: 4. Per germline, CDR1 MNHNS and CDR2 SASEGT. CDR3 sequence: CASSRGLAGGNTDTQYF. The CDR3, as DNA: TGTGCCAGCAGTCGGGGACTAGCGGGAGGGAACACAGATACGCAGTATTTT.

This clonotype was counted ten times or more. This rearrangement joins TRBV7-9 to TRBJ2-7; the D gene is possibly TRBD1 (6 bases). The germline V gene has CDR1 SEHNR and CDR2 FQNEAQ (reference sequence). Trimming took 5 bases from V and 7 from J, leaving 15 bases between them. This CDR3 region has 13 residues. As DNA, the CDR3 is TGTGCCAGCAGCGCGAAGGGGGATCGGGAGCAGTACTTC. Encoded protein: CASSAKGDREQYF.

In regard to this clonotype: The junction shows a germline mismatch at one end, possibly a read error. The V gene is TRBV12-3 or TRBV12-4, the J gene TRBJ1-2; D unresolved. The CDR3 has 13 residues. CDR3 nucleotides: TGTGCCAGCAGTTTAGCTCGAAACTGTGGCTACACCTTC. Translating gives CASSLARNCGYTF.

At least ten counts were recorded for this clonotype. This chain joins TRBV10-2 and TRBJ2-7; 8 bases align to TRBD2. Unmatched junction bases numbered 2, after V lost 4 bases and J lost 3 bases. The CDR3 is 13 residues long. Germline V gene sequence: CDR1 WSHSY, CDR2 SAAADI. The CDR3 nucleotides read TGCGCCAGCAGTGGCACTAGCGGCTACGAGCAGTACTTC. This translates into CASSGTSGYEQYF.